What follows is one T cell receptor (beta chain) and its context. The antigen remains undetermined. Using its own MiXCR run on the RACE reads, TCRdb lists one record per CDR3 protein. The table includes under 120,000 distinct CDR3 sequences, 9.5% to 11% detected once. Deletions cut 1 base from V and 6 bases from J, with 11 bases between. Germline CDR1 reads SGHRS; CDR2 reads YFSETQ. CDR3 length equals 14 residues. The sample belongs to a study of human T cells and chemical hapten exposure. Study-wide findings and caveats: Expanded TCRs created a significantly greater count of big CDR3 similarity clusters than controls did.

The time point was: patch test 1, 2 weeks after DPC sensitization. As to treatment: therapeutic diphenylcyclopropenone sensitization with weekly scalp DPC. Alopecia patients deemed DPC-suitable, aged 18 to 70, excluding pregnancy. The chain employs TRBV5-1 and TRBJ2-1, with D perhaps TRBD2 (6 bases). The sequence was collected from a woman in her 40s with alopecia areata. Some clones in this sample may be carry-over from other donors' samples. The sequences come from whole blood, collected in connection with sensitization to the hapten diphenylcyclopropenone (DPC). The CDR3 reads CASSLLAGSNEQFF. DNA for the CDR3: TGCGCCAGCAGCTTGTTGGCGGGGAGCAATGAGCAGTTCTTC. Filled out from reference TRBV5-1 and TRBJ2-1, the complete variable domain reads KAGVTQTPRYLIKTRGQQVTLSCSPISGHRSVSWYQQTPGQGLQFLFEYFSETQRNKGNFPGRFSGRQFSNSRSEMNVSTLELGDSALYLCASSLLAGSNEQFFGPGTRLTVL.